This TCR beta chain was captured by sequencing in a study of T cell clonality in common variable immunodeficiency. Study findings and constraints: In common variable immunodeficiency, TCR beta chains reportedly carried fewer deletions and N-nucleotide insertions.

TCRdb keeps only in-frame clones here, not all; method: immunoSEQ multiplex PCR. The sample has 21,000 or so clones, none seen only once. No CVID subject was ill or on immunomodulatory drugs when sampled. This clone was observed many times. What it recognizes is unknown. The CDR3 extends 3 residues past the end of the read, so its final part is completed from the germline J gene. V was clipped by 6 bases and J by 6 bases; unmatched bases: 9. This CDR3 has 14 residues. CDR1 and CDR2 from the germline V gene are SNHLY and FYNNEI. What was sequenced was peripheral blood mononuclear cells. The chain couples TRBV2 to TRBJ1-2; 8 nucleotides line up with TRBD1. The receptor's source is a human donor with common variable immunodeficiency. CDR3 loop: CASSADRVRDGYTF. The sequenced CDR3 bases are TGTGCCAGCAGCGCGGACAGGGTCAGAGATGGC.